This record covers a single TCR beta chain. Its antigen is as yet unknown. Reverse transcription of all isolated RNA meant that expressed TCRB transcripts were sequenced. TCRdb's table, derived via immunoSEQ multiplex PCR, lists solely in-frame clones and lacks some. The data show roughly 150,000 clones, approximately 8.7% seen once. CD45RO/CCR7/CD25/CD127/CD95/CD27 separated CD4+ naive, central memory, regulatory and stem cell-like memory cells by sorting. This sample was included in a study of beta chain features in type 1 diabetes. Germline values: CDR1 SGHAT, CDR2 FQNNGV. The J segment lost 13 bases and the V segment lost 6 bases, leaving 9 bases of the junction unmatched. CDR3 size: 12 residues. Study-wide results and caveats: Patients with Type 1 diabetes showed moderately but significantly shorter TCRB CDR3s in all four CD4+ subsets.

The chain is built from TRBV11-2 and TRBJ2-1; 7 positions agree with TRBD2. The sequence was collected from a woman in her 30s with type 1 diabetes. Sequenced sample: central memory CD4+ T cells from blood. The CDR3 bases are TGTGCCAGCAGTCAGGCGGGGGAATCTCAGTTCTTC. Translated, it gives CASSQAGESQFF.